Following are 21 T cell receptor beta chains from one sample sequenced in a study of cytomegalovirus exposure and HLA in healthy donors. PCR used 60 Vbeta primers and 13 Jbeta primers. Generated by immunoSEQ multiplex PCR, the TCRdb table keeps only in-frame clones and is missing some. The sample's table shows approximately 38,000 clones. The material sequenced was PBMCs. These receptors were taken from a human donor in good health.

Worth noting for this clone: The germline gene is not matched at one end of the junction; a read error may be the cause. The J gene is TRBJ2-5, the V gene TRBV7-7; a possible D gene is TRBD2 (5 bases). The CDR3 contains 12 residues. From germline, CDR1 is SSHAT and CDR2 FNYEAQ (reference sequence). The DNA of the CDR3 is TGTGCTAGCAGCCCCCCCGGAGGGACCCAGTACTTC. Translation: CASSPPGGTQYF.

This chain joins TRBV4-1 and TRBJ2-3; no clear D gene. Per the germline V gene, CDR1 is MGHRA and CDR2 is YSYEKL. V shed 1 base and J shed 4 bases, with 9 bases lying between them. The CDR3 spans 14 residues. In DNA, the CDR3 is TGCGCCAGCAGCCAAGTACAGTCTGCAGATACGCAGTATTTT. It specifies CASSQVQSADTQYF.

This chain joins TRBV21-1 and TRBJ1-6; the D segment call TRBD1 is taken from the table without a DNA check. TRBV21-1 is a documented pseudogene. The CDR3 is made up of 15 amino acids. The CDR3 sequence: CASSKAQGANSPLHF. CDR3 nucleotides: TGTGCCAGCAGCAAAGCCCAGGGGGCAAATTCACCCCTCCACTTT.

This sequence joins TRBV28 and TRBJ1-5, with 10 positions matching TRBD1. Germline CDR1 and CDR2: MDHEN and SYDVKM. V was clipped by 1 base and J by 5 bases; unmatched bases: 8. This CDR3 comprises 17 residues. The CDR3 sequence: CASSLYWDRGSDQPQHF. The CDR3 DNA reads as TGTGCCAGCAGTTTATACTGGGACAGGGGTTCCGATCAGCCCCAGCATTTT. Together with reference TRBV28 and TRBJ1-5, the CDR3 gives the full variable domain: DVKVTQSSRYLVKRTGEKVFLECVQDMDHENMFWYRQDPGLGLRLIYFSYDVKMKEKGDIPEGYSVSREKKERFSLILESASTNQTSMYLCASSLYWDRGSDQPQHFGDGTRLSIL.

The rearrangement links TRBV19 to TRBJ1-1, with 7 nucleotides matching TRBD1. The CDR3 contains 14 residues. Germline CDR1 reads LNHDA; CDR2 reads SQIVND (reference sequence). V shed 7 bases, J shed 2 bases, and the junction held 7 bases outside the gene matches. CDR3 DNA: TGTGCCAGTACCACGGACAGGCCCAACACTGAAGCTTTCTTT. As protein: CASTTDRPNTEAFF.

The rearrangement uses TRBV30 and TRBJ2-5; the D gene is possibly TRBD1 (6 bases). Looked up from germline, CDR1 is GTSNPN and CDR2 is SVGIG (reference sequence). The CDR3 is 15 amino acids. The germline V and J ends were trimmed by 8 bases and 5 bases, with 24 bases remaining between them. The CDR3 sequence is CAGHQNRELAETQYF. The CDR3 DNA reads as TGTGCCGGCCACCAGAACAGGGAGTTGGCGGAGACCCAGTACTTC.

Judged by frequency, this clone is medium-sized. The V and J genes are TRBV6-5 and TRBJ2-1; D possibly corresponds to TRBD2 (5 bases). The CDR3 contains 14 residues. CDR1 and CDR2 (germline): MNHEY, SVGAGI. V lost 5 bases to trimming and J lost 3 bases, with 11 bases between them. The CDR3 region has the DNA TGTGCCAGCAGTCCCCGGGATAGCTACAATGAGCAGTTCTTC. Translating gives CASSPRDSYNEQFF.

The rearrangement joins TRBV12-5 to TRBJ2-1; 7 positions agree with TRBD2. The germline CDR1 and CDR2 sequences are LGHNT and FRNRAP. The V gene end was trimmed by 5 bases and the J gene end by 5 bases; junction bases not matched to a gene: 12. This CDR3 region has 16 residues. The chain's CDR3 is CASGPGRASGNNEQFF. The CDR3 coding sequence is TGTGCTAGTGGTCCCGGGCGGGCTAGCGGAAACAATGAGCAGTTCTTC.

This chain uses TRBV5-5 with TRBJ2-5, with TRBD1 matching 9 bases. The V gene end was trimmed by 2 bases and the J gene end by 4 bases; junction bases not matched to a gene: 6. In germline, CDR1 is SGHKS, CDR2 YYEKEE (reference sequence). The CDR3 is 15 amino acids. CDR3 coding DNA: TGTGCCAGCAGCTTCGGGACAGGGAGGGGAGAGACCCAGTACTTC. It codes for CASSFGTGRGETQYF.

By frequency, this clone is medium-sized. The CDR3 reads CASQSMNTEAFF. CDR3 DNA sequence: TGTGCGTCTCAGTCCATGAACACTGAAGCTTTCTTT. The J gene is TRBJ1-1, the V gene TRBV28; D remains unclear. The CDR3 consists of 12 residues. CDR1 and CDR2 (germline): MDHEN, SYDVKM.

The rearrangement links TRBV4-2 to TRBJ2-5; 9 nucleotides line up with TRBD1. This CDR3 region has 14 residues. After removal of 3 bases from V and 11 bases from J, the junction contained 10 bases not matched to a gene. In germline, CDR1 is LGHNA, CDR2 YNFKEQ. This chain's CDR3 is CASSHNRGLQEQYF. The CDR3 nucleotides are TGTGCCAGCAGCCACAACAGGGGGCTGCAAGAGCAGTACTTC.

The chain combines TRBV18 with TRBJ2-2; TRBD1 matches 7 bases. In germline, CDR1 is KGHSH, CDR2 LQKENI. This CDR3 is 14 amino acids long. V shed 3 bases and J 6 bases; nucleotides not matched to a gene: 4. CDR3 region: CASSPTGEAGELFF. CDR3 in DNA: TGTGCCAGCTCACCTACAGGGGAAGCCGGGGAGCTGTTTTTT.

V usage is TRBV4-1 and J usage is TRBJ2-2; 7 bases align to TRBD1. Trimming at V came to 7 bases and at J to 6 bases, leaving 11 bases not matched to a gene. Germline V gene lookup returns CDR1 MGHRA and CDR2 YSYEKL. The CDR3 spans 15 residues. The CDR3 coding sequence is TGCGCCAGCAACACCTACGAAGGGGGCCCCGGGGAGCTGTTTTTT. Translation: CASNTYEGGPGELFF.

The chain employs TRBV5-1 and TRBJ2-5; possibly TRBD2 for D (5 bases). The CDR3 covers 15 residues. Trimming stripped 3 bases from V and 2 bases from J, with 14 bases between. Per germline, CDR1 SGHRS and CDR2 YFSETQ. CDR3 sequence: CASSWKGSKQETQYF. The CDR3 DNA sequence: TGCGCCAGCAGCTGGAAAGGGAGTAAACAAGAGACCCAGTACTTC.

CDR3 loop: CASSSDISPTYEQYF. The CDR3 DNA sequence: TGTGCCAGCAGCTCGGACATTTCCCCCACCTACGAGCAGTACTTC. The chain carries TRBV5-6 and TRBJ2-7; weak D call: TRBD1 (5 bases). Germline CDR1 SGHDT, CDR2 YYEEEE. Trimming left V 3 bases short and J 2 bases short, with 15 bases between. This CDR3 comprises 15 residues.

This chain uses TRBV7-2 with TRBJ1-5; perhaps TRBD1 as D (5 bases). Looked up from germline, CDR1 is SGHTA and CDR2 is FQGNSA. The CDR3 contains 16 residues. V lost 6 bases and J 3 bases, leaving 18 bases between the germline ends. CDR3 in DNA: TGTGCCAGCAGTTCTAGTGCCCAGGGTCCCAATCAGCCCCAGCATTTT. It codes for CASSSSAQGPNQPQHF.

The V and J genes are TRBV28 and TRBJ2-7, with D uncertain. The CDR3 totals 12 residues. The ends were cut back, 6 bases at V and 4 bases at J, with 10 bases in the middle. Germline V CDR1 and CDR2: MDHEN, SYDVKM. The CDR3 region has the DNA TGTGCCAGCAGGAGCACAGCATACGAGCAGTACTTC. Its translation is CASRSTAYEQYF.

This chain uses TRBV7-7 with TRBJ2-5; a weak D match, TRBD2 (6 bases). Germline V CDR1 and CDR2: SSHAT, FNYEAQ (reference sequence). The germline V and J ends were trimmed by 5 bases and 5 bases, with 12 bases remaining between them. The CDR3 length is 13 residues. As DNA, the CDR3 is TGTGCCAGCAGCCCGACTAGGGCGGAGACCCAGTACTTC. Amino acids: CASSPTRAETQYF. The entire variable domain, with the rest obtained from reference TRBV7-7 and TRBJ2-5, is as follows: GAGVSQSPRYKVTKRGQDVTLRCDPISSHATLYWYQQALGQGPEFLTYFNYEAQPDKSGLPSDRFSAERPEGSISTLTIQRTEQRDSAMYRCASSPTRAETQYFGPGTRLLVL.

The rearrangement joins TRBV19 to TRBJ1-2, with a tentative D call TRBD1 (6 bases). This CDR3 contains 12 residues. V shed 4 bases and J shed 8 bases, with 11 bases lying between them. CDR1 is LNHDA, CDR2 SQIVND, per germline (reference sequence). CDR3 DNA: TGTGCCAGTAGTACAGGGGAGAGAGGCTACACCTTC. Translation gives CASSTGERGYTF.

The chain employs TRBV28 and TRBJ2-2; D remains ambiguous. Trimming cost V 1 base and J 5 bases, with 8 bases left between them. The germline V gene has CDR1 MDHEN and CDR2 SYDVKM. The CDR3 has 14 amino acids. CDR3 sequence (DNA): TGTGCCAGCAGTTTATCCTATATTACCGGGGAGCTGTTTTTT. Translating it yields CASSLSYITGELFF.

The chain has TRBV29-1 and TRBJ1-2; D is unresolved. Germline V lookup: CDR1 SQVTM, CDR2 ANQGSEA. This CDR3 region has 11 residues. Trimming cost V 6 bases and J 6 bases, with 11 bases left between them. In DNA, the CDR3 is TGCAGCGTGGAACACACGAATGGCTACACCTTC. Translation: CSVEHTNGYTF.